This T cell receptor beta chain was sequenced during a study of response to subunit inactivated influenza vaccine. Notes on the study in general: Each seasonal influenza vaccination recruits few new T cells, the authors suggested.

The CDR3 has 15 residues. The J segment lost 4 bases and the V segment lost 4 bases, leaving 7 bases of the junction unmatched. Per germline, CDR1 SGHRS and CDR2 YFSETQ. This clonotype was observed a handful of times. Its target is not known. TCRdb re-analysed the RT-PCR reads in MiXCR, keeping a single row per CDR3 protein. In the table there are roughly 650,000 distinct CDR3 sequences, less than 20% of which are singletons. This clonotype was sampled from a man in his forties or fifties who received an inactivated influenza vaccine. V gene TRBV5-1 combines with J gene TRBJ2-7, with 11 positions matching TRBD2. This specimen was PBMCs from blood, taken roughly 13 days after vaccination. Written as DNA, the CDR3 is TGCGCCAGCAGCCGCCCTACTAGCGGGAGATACGAGCAGTACTTC. Encoded protein: CASSRPTSGRYEQYF.